This entry concerns a single T cell receptor beta chain. Its antigen is not identified. This sample is part of a study of blood T cells in healthy people across ages. Whole-study results and caveats: Per million T cells, the diversity of TCR beta decreased roughly linearly as age advanced.

PCR was performed a second time for 7 to 11 cycles using a sample-barcoded 5' primer and a J-beta primer mix. TCRdb reprocessed the 5' RACE reads via MiXCR and lists one record per CDR3 protein. Counted here are approximately 800,000 distinct CDR3 sequences, around 25% occurring once; the ten biggest clones make up roughly 3.5%. Per the germline V gene, CDR1 is SGHRS and CDR2 is YFSETQ. CDR3 length: 15 amino acids. Another study also made use of these data, one on T cells of mothers and their children.

Source material: blood. The source is a boy aged 10-17 years in good health. The chain joins TRBV5-1 to TRBJ2-1; 10 bases are shared with TRBD2. The J call may not be correct, given that the DNA end is closer to TRBJ2-7. The CDR3 nucleotides are TGCGCCAGCAGCTTCTCTAGCGGGAGAGGTTACGAGCAGTACTTC. Amino acids: CASSFSSGRGYEQYF.